This T cell receptor beta chain was documented in a study of blood T cells in healthy people across ages. Study information: About one barcoded TCR beta cDNA was captured per two T cells.

Points from the study as a whole: Observed TCR beta diversity showed a strong correlation with the percentage of naive T cells as measured by flow cytometry. Older age coincided with a roughly linear decline in TCR beta diversity per million T cells.

Trimming shortened V by 10 bases and J by 3 bases, and 7 bases separated the two germline ends. From germline, CDR1 is ENHRY and CDR2 SYGVKD. The CDR3 has 10 residues. Using a J-beta primer mix together with a sample-barcoded 5' primer, a second PCR was run for about 6 to 12 cycles. Researchers report that a template-switch adaptor with 12 random nucleotides tagged each cDNA molecule. TCRdb redid the calling of the 5' RACE reads with MiXCR, one entry per CDR3 protein. The sample gives roughly 830,000 distinct CDR3 sequences, around 62% of which show up once; roughly 25% is in the top ten. A note on this clonotype: The antigen remains unidentified.

Sequenced: blood. This chain connects TRBV10-3 to TRBJ2-7, with D perhaps TRBD2 (6 bases). The clonotype comes from a man aged 25 to 40 in good health. Here the CDR3 reads CATGDYEQYF. The CDR3 DNA follows: TGTGCCACGGGGGACTACGAGCAGTACTTC.